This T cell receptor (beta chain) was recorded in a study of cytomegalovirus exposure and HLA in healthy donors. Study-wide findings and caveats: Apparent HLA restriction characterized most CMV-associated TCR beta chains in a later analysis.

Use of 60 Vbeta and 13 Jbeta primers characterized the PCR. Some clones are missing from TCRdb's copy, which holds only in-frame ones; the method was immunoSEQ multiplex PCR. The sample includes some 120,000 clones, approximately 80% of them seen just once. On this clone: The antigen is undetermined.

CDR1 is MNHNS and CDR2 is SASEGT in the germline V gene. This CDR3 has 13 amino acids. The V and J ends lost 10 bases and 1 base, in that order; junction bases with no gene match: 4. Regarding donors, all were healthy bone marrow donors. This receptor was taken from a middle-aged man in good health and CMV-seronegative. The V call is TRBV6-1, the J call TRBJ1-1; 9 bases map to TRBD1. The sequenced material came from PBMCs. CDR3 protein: CATLGQGNTEAFF. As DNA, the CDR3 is TGTGCCACCTTGGGACAGGGGAACACTGAAGCTTTCTTT.